A selection of T cell receptor beta chains follows, all from one sample in a study of T-cell reconstitution after alpha-beta-depleted transplantation in children. TCRdb reanalysed the PCR reads using MiXCR and keeps one entry per CDR3 protein. This table has about 470,000 distinct CDR3 sequences, roughly 43% appearing once. Sequencing was performed on PBMCs, taken before TCRalphabeta/CD19-depleted stem cell transplant. These receptors were obtained from a girl between 2 and 10 years old with aplastic anemia, due to receive a stem cell transplant. The CDR3 runs from the conserved cysteine through the conserved F or W. D genes are given only for firm matches. For some rows the clone size is stated as once, few or many, or as a class when expanded; others skip it.

V gene,clone size,D gene,J gene,CDR3 protein,CDR3 DNA
TRBV5-5,many,TRBD2,TRBJ2-3,CASSLALAGLRTDTQYF,TGTGCCAGCAGCTTGGCGCTAGCGGGATTAAGGACAGATACGCAGTATTTT
TRBV19,few,NA,TRBJ2-6,CASSIGGPGANVLTF,TGTGCCAGTAGTATAGGGGGGCCTGGGGCCAACGTCCTGACTTTC
TRBV20-1,many,NA,TRBJ2-7,CSARKWSGYEQYF,TGCAGTGCTAGAAAGTGGAGCGGGTACGAGCAGTACTTC
TRBV11-2,few,NA,TRBJ2-7,CASSRALSEQYF,TGTGCCAGCTCCAGGGCCCTCAGCGAGCAGTACTTC
TRBV29-1,NA,NA,TRBJ1-2,CSVEGHSASRAVYGYPF,TGCAGCGTTGAAGGTCATAGCGCGTCGAGGGCGGTCTATGGCTACCCCTTC
TRBV20-1,NA,TRBD2,TRBJ2-5,CSAGLAGETQYF,TGCAGTGCTGGACTAGCGGGAGAGACCCAGTACTTC
TRBV7-8,NA,NA,TRBJ1-1,CASSPSDTTAFF,TGTGCCAGCAGCCCATCCGATACGACGGCTTTCTTT
TRBV7-2,many,TRBD1,TRBJ2-3,CASSPGQGWTDTQYF,TGTGCCAGCAGCCCAGGACAGGGCTGGACAGATACGCAGTATTTT
TRBV20-1,NA,TRBD2,TRBJ2-5,CSRTSGRGETQYF,TGCAGCCGGACTAGCGGGAGAGGAGAGACCCAGTACTTC
TRBV4-3,few,TRBD2,TRBJ2-5,CASSQGTSGRQETQYF,TGCGCCAGCAGCCAAGGGACTAGCGGGAGACAAGAGACCCAGTACTTC
TRBV20-1,NA,TRBD2,TRBJ2-1,CSAESSGSYNEQFF,TGCAGTGCTGAGTCTAGCGGGTCCTACAATGAGCAGTTCTTC
TRBV6-1,once,NA,TRBJ1-6,CASIRGGPPGSLHF,TGTGCCAGCATACGGGGGGGCCCCCCGGGATCCCTCCACTTT
TRBV20-1,few,NA,TRBJ2-1,CSARGTGSSSYNEQFF,TGCAGTGCTAGGGGAACAGGGTCGAGCTCCTACAATGAGCAGTTCTTC
TRBV6-5,NA,NA,TRBJ2-5,CASSYQGSETQYF,TGTGCCAGCAGTTACCAGGGATCGGAGACCCAGTACTTC
TRBV20-1,NA,TRBD2,TRBJ2-7,CSASGGSYYEQYF,TGCAGTGCTAGCGGGGGGAGCTACTACGAGCAGTACTTC
TRBV9,few,TRBD2,TRBJ2-1,CASSVDGTSGKNEQFF,TGTGCCAGCAGCGTAGATGGGACTAGCGGGAAAAATGAGCAGTTCTTC
TRBV9,many,NA,TRBJ2-3,CASSVGDTQYF,TGTGCCAGCAGCGTAGGGGATACGCAGTATTTT
TRBV20-1,NA,TRBD2,TRBJ2-5,CSASGHRLAGGSQETQYF,TGCAGTGCTAGTGGGCATCGGCTAGCGGGAGGGTCCCAAGAGACCCAGTACTTC
TRBV7-6,many,TRBD1,TRBJ2-1,CASSWQGAEQFF,TGTGCCAGCAGCTGGCAGGGGGCTGAGCAGTTCTTC
TRBV7-2,NA,TRBD2,TRBJ2-1,CASSPGLEFF,TGTGCCAGCAGCCCGGGACTAGAGTTCTTC
TRBV6-2/TRBV6-3,few,TRBD1,TRBJ2-6,CASSYMWTGGSGANVLTF,TGTGCCAGCAGTTACATGTGGACAGGGGGGTCTGGGGCCAACGTCCTGACTTTC
TRBV20-1,NA,TRBD1,TRBJ1-4,CSAPPGQINEKLFF,TGCAGTGCTCCCCCGGGACAGATTAATGAAAAACTGTTTTTT
TRBV12-3/TRBV12-4,NA,NA,TRBJ2-2,CASSLVRETGELFF,TGTGCCAGCAGTTTAGTCAGGGAGACCGGGGAGCTGTTTTTT
TRBV28,NA,NA,TRBJ2-3,CASNPVLGATSTDTQYF,TGTGCCAGCAATCCCGTATTAGGGGCCACTAGCACAGATACGCAGTATTTT
TRBV16,many,TRBD1,TRBJ2-7,CASSHLIGTGPYEQYF,TGTGCCAGCAGCCACCTGATAGGGACAGGGCCCTACGAGCAGTACTTC
TRBV5-1,NA,NA,TRBJ1-1,CASSLSGRAGEAFF,TGCGCCAGCAGCTTATCTGGACGGGCGGGTGAAGCTTTCTTT
TRBV20-1,NA,TRBD2,TRBJ2-2,CSARPSGTNTGELFF,TGCAGTGCTCGCCCTAGCGGGACGAACACCGGGGAGCTGTTTTTT
TRBV7-2,NA,NA,TRBJ2-5,CASSSRPYQETQYF,TGTGCCAGCAGCTCAAGACCGTACCAAGAGACCCAGTACTTC
TRBV18,NA,NA,TRBJ2-6,CASSRTPGASPGFSGANVLTF,TGTGCCAGCTCACGGACTCCAGGGGCCTCCCCGGGGTTCTCTGGGGCCAACGTCCTGACTTTC
TRBV10-3,NA,NA,TRBJ1-2,CATRRATNYGYTF,TGTGCCACTCGACGGGCGACTAACTATGGCTACACCTTC
TRBV6-5,NA,NA,TRBJ1-1,CASSPGVEAFF,TGTGCCAGCAGTCCAGGAGTTGAAGCTTTCTTT
TRBV11-2,NA,TRBD2,TRBJ2-1,CASRPSSGRAWEAFF,TGTGCCAGCAGACCGAGTAGCGGGAGGGCCTGGGAGGCGTTCTTC
TRBV20-1,NA,NA,TRBJ1-5,CSAGEGGQPQHF,TGCAGTGCTGGCGAGGGTGGGCAGCCCCAGCATTTT
TRBV5-1,NA,TRBD1,TRBJ2-7,CASSNSRGPYEQYF,TGCGCCAGCAGCAATTCGAGGGGGCCCTACGAGCAGTACTTC
TRBV20-1,NA,NA,TRBJ2-1,CSAQGGAGYNEQFF,TGCAGTGCTCAGGGGGGAGCAGGATACAATGAGCAGTTCTTC
TRBV28,NA,TRBD2,TRBJ2-4,CASISGTSGVLAKNIQYF,TGTGCCAGCATCTCCGGGACTAGCGGGGTTCTAGCCAAAAACATTCAGTACTTC
TRBV6-5,NA,TRBD2,TRBJ2-1,CASSYFGLADHNEQFF,TGTGCCAGCAGTTACTTCGGGCTAGCGGATCACAATGAGCAGTTCTTC
TRBV27,NA,NA,TRBJ2-5,CASSLRPPWMETQYF,TGTGCCAGCAGTTTACGCCCCCCTTGGATGGAGACCCAGTACTTC
TRBV29-1,NA,NA,TRBJ1-3,CSGAGGNTIYF,TGCAGTGGAGCCGGGGGAAACACCATATATTTT
TRBV5-1,NA,NA,TRBJ1-1,CASSLWAGMNTEAFF,TGCGCCAGCAGCTTGTGGGCGGGTATGAACACTGAAGCTTTCTTT
TRBV20-1,few,NA,TRBJ1-2,CSARVGGGGYTF,TGCAGTGCTAGGGTGGGCGGAGGTGGCTACACCTTC
TRBV20-1,few,NA,TRBJ1-4,CSARDPGGKLFF,TGCAGTGCTAGAGATCCTGGAGGAAAACTGTTTTTT
TRBV29-1,many,NA,TRBJ2-5,CSVDGEAQETQYF,TGCAGCGTTGATGGGGAGGCACAAGAGACCCAGTACTTC
TRBV27,few,TRBD1,TRBJ2-3,CASPARDRASDTQYF,TGTGCCAGCCCCGCCCGGGACAGGGCGTCAGATACGCAGTATTTT
TRBV5-5,NA,TRBD2,TRBJ2-7,CASSFLAGDPYEQYF,TGTGCCAGCAGCTTTCTAGCGGGGGACCCCTACGAGCAGTACTTC